What follows is one T cell receptor beta chain and its context. Its antigen remains unknown. The data stem from a study of T-cell reconstitution after alpha-beta-depleted transplantation in children. Study conclusions and caveats: A year post-transplant, T-cell counts and diversity derived mostly from newly produced T cells. Expanded graft clones, several hundred of them, were reportedly the source of alpha-beta T cells about two months after transplant.

This CDR3 has 12 amino acids. Trimming removed 6 bases at V and 7 bases at J, with 10 bases between. The library targeted TCRbeta and was prepared with unique molecular identifiers. TCRdb re-derived calls from the PCR reads in MiXCR, one entry per CDR3 protein. The data contain approximately 980,000 distinct CDR3 sequences, around 30% of them seen just once; the ten biggest clones take up 25% to 35%. The sequencing used PBMCs, mostly from graft donor cells, collected 360 days after TCRalphabeta/CD19-depleted stem cell transplant. The receptor's source is a boy younger than two who had a stem cell transplant for SCID, so the T cells may come from the graft donor. The J gene is TRBJ2-1, the V gene TRBV12-3 or TRBV12-4; no clear D gene. The CDR3 sequence: CASRSGPNEQFF. CDR3 coding DNA: TGTGCCAGCAGGTCGGGCCCAAATGAGCAGTTCTTC.